This TCR beta chain appears in the sequencing data of a study of T-cell memory formation after mild COVID-19. Points from the study as a whole: The study found contracting CD4+ clones mainly in CM and EM and contracting CD8+ clones in EMRA. Cross-reactive memory appears to have joined, as suggested by some responding clones showing up in pre-infection memory.

Comment on this clonotype: Its specificity is unknown.

Barcoded TCR alpha and TCR beta cDNA libraries with UMIs came from 5'RACE using constant-segment primers. MiXCR was run by TCRdb on the 5' RACE reads, yielding one entry per CDR3 protein. This table has a few hundred thousand distinct CDR3 sequences, about 15% appearing once. Trimming at V came to 3 bases and at J to 0 bases, leaving 15 bases not matched to a gene. CDR3 size: 19 residues. Germline V lookup: CDR1 SGHRS, CDR2 YFSETQ. The V and J genes are TRBV5-1 and TRBJ2-3, with 8 nucleotides matching TRBD1. The receptor comes from a man between 18 and 29 years old who had mild COVID-19 (a few samples of this study predate the infection). Cell type and time point are not known. The sample taken for sequencing was PBMCs or a T cell subset sorted from them (not recorded which). This CDR3 reads CASSSTVPGQVPSTDTQYF. As DNA, the CDR3 is TGCGCCAGCAGCTCCACCGTCCCGGGACAGGTCCCGAGCACAGATACGCAGTATTTT.